The present TCR beta chain was sequenced within a study of blood T cell repertoires in COVID-19. In the study overall: COVID-19 samples collected from the United States, Italy and Spain covered acute and convalescent phases.

Germline CDR1 MDHEN, CDR2 SYDVKM. The CDR3 runs to 18 residues. Trimming at V came to 2 bases and at J to 3 bases, leaving 13 bases not matched to a gene. Per the original data handling: Estimation of nucleated cell counts relied on the amplification of reference gene primers. Sequencing used immunoSEQ multiplex PCR; TCRdb keeps in-frame clones, though not all of them. That table is the source of V, J and clone size, and D and trimming were worked out from the DNA. The table has fewer than 350,000 clones, around 85% seen once. This clonotype was obtained from a woman in her forties with acute COVID-19. V gene TRBV28 combines with J gene TRBJ2-4; 7 nucleotides line up with TRBD1. The sequenced sample consisted of PBMCs or T cells enriched from blood (not recorded which). The CDR3 DNA reads TGTGCCAGCAGTTTACCCTTCTTCGACAGGGTCGTCAAAAACATTCAGTACTTC. This gives the protein CASSLPFFDRVVKNIQYF.